Below, 31 T cell receptor beta chains from the same sample are listed, as sequenced in a study of OX40 agonist ivuxolimab in advanced cancers. The method was immunoSEQ multiplex PCR; TCRdb's version includes in-frame clones alone and lacks a portion of them. The profile shows more than 50,000 clones, 80% of them singletons. The sequencing used CD4+ or CD8+ T cells sorted from blood, collected in a trial of the OX40 agonist ivuxolimab. These receptors all stem from an adult with an advanced solid tumor such as melanoma, head and neck, liver or kidney cancer.

The chain links TRBV7-3 to TRBJ1-5; D not resolved. V was trimmed by 4 bases and J by 3 bases, leaving 7 bases between them. Looked up from germline, CDR1 is SGHTA and CDR2 is FQGTGA. The CDR3 runs to 13 residues. The CDR3 loop reads CASSSAYNQPQHF. DNA for the CDR3: TGTGCCAGCAGCTCCGCTTACAATCAGCCCCAGCATTTT.

This clone was observed once. The rearrangement links TRBV11-2 to TRBJ2-2; 8 bases match TRBD2. The length of the CDR3 is 16 residues. Per the germline V gene, CDR1 is SGHAT and CDR2 is FQNNGV. V lost 5 bases and J lost 1; bases outside the gene matches: 6. The CDR3 region has the DNA TGTGCCAGCAGCCCCCGACTAGCGCAGAACACCGGGGAGCTGTTTTTT. Protein product: CASSPRLAQNTGELFF.

This clone was recorded only once. The chain links TRBV5-1 to TRBJ2-1, with TRBD1 matching over 9 bases. The CDR3 has 15 residues. V shed 1 base and J 7 bases; nucleotides not matched to a gene: 6. CDR1 is SGHRS, CDR2 YFSETQ, per germline. The CDR3 coding sequence is TGCGCCAGCAGCTTGTTGGGACAGGGATGGAATGAGCAGTTCTTC. Residues: CASSLLGQGWNEQFF.

DNA of the CDR3: TGCGCCAGCAGCTTGGGAGGGGGCACGAACACTGAAGCTTTCTTT. Translation gives CASSLGGGTNTEAFF. The rearrangement uses TRBV5-1 and TRBJ1-1, with 7 bases lining up with TRBD1. V shed 0 bases, J shed 1 base, and the junction held 3 bases outside the gene matches. The CDR3 totals 15 residues. Germline CDR1 SGHRS, CDR2 YFSETQ.

The chain carries TRBV6-1 and TRBJ1-6, with 8 bases fitting TRBD1. CDR1 MNHNS and CDR2 SASEGT come from the germline V gene. CDR3 size: 14 residues. V shed 2 bases and J 9 bases; nucleotides not matched to a gene: 3. CDR3 nucleotide sequence: TGTGCCAGCAGTGAAACCAGGGGGCTTTCACCCCTCCACTTT. Translation: CASSETRGLSPLHF.

The chain carries TRBV4-1 and TRBJ2-7; 11 bases are a match to TRBD2. This CDR3 is built from 16 residues. Germline lookup yields CDR1 MGHRA and CDR2 YSYEKL. The ends lost 4 bases at V and 3 bases at J; junction bases unmatched: 8. CDR3 protein: CASSPPTSGSLYEQYF. In nucleotides, the CDR3 is TGCGCCAGCAGCCCCCCTACTAGCGGGAGCCTCTACGAGCAGTACTTC.

The chain joins TRBV18 to TRBJ2-2; 9 bases agree with TRBD1. The junction had 13 bases not matched to a gene; V was cut back by 3 bases and J by 5 bases. CDR3 length: 18 residues. Germline CDR1 KGHSH, CDR2 LQKENI. CDR3 nucleotides: TGTGCCAGCTCACCTCTACGCATGGGACAGGGCGGGACCGGGGAGCTGTTTTTT. The encoded protein is CASSPLRMGQGGTGELFF.

The V and J genes are TRBV27 and TRBJ2-2; no definite D call. Germline loops: CDR1 MNHEY, CDR2 SMNVEV (reference sequence). This CDR3 spans 17 amino acids. The V end was cut by 3 bases, the J end by 4 bases, with 18 bases between. CDR3 in DNA: TGTGCCAGCAGTTTTGGCACTCCGGATCAAAGCACCGGGGAGCTGTTTTTT. Residues: CASSFGTPDQSTGELFF.

The rearrangement links TRBV7-2 to TRBJ1-2, with D hard to call. CDR3 size: 14 residues. The germline V gene has CDR1 SGHTA and CDR2 FQGNSA. V gave up 5 bases and J gave up 4 bases, with 14 bases separating them. The CDR3 sequence: CASSPSDGFYGYTF. DNA for the CDR3: TGTGCCAGCAGCCCTTCGGACGGTTTCTATGGCTACACCTTC. The full variable domain, its missing parts supplied by reference TRBV7-2 and TRBJ1-2, is GAGVSQSPSNKVTEKGKDVELRCDPISGHTALYWYRQSLGQGLEFLIYFQGNSAPDKSGLPSDRFSAERTGGSVSTLTIQRTQQEDSAVYLCASSPSDGFYGYTFGSGTRLTVV.

The rearrangement joins TRBV5-1 to TRBJ2-7; 9 bases align to TRBD2. Per germline, CDR1 SGHRS and CDR2 YFSETQ. The junction had 15 bases not matched to a gene; V was cut back by 4 bases and J by 7 bases. CDR3 size: 16 residues. The CDR3 DNA is TGCGCCAGCAGCCCTCCCCTAGCGGGACGGCCGGAGGAGCAGTACTTC. It codes for CASSPPLAGRPEEQYF.

This clone was detected once. This chain connects TRBV5-5 to TRBJ2-7; the match to TRBD2 covers 8 bases. The J segment lost 6 bases and the V segment lost 4 bases, leaving 6 bases of the junction unmatched. Germline V gene lookup returns CDR1 SGHKS and CDR2 YYEKEE (reference sequence). The CDR3 spans 13 residues. The CDR3 protein is CASSPITSGEQYF. The DNA of the CDR3 is TGTGCCAGCAGCCCTATAACTAGCGGCGAGCAGTACTTC.

The rearrangement links TRBV15 to TRBJ2-7, with 12 bases identical to TRBD2. CDR3 size: 16 residues. V was clipped by 0 bases and J by 6 bases; unmatched bases: 6. Looked up from germline, CDR1 is LNHNV and CDR2 is YYDKDF (reference sequence). Here the CDR3 reads CATSRDPTSGSGEQYF. CDR3 DNA: TGTGCCACCAGCAGAGATCCGACTAGCGGGAGTGGCGAGCAGTACTTC.

The J gene is TRBJ2-7, the V gene TRBV9; TRBD2 matches at 8 bases. CDR3 length: 17 amino acids. Germline V gene lookup returns CDR1 SGDLS and CDR2 YYNGEE. The V and J ends lost 4 bases and 0 bases, in that order; junction bases with no gene match: 12. CDR3 bases: TGTGCCAGCAGCTTCCATCCAGCGGGAGCTTACTCCTACGAGCAGTACTTC. Residues: CASSFHPAGAYSYEQYF. Complete variable domain (other parts from reference TRBV9 and TRBJ2-7): DSGVTQTPKHLITATGQRVTLRCSPRSGDLSVYWYQQSLDQGLQFLIQYYNGEERAKGNILERFSAQQFPDLHSELNLSSLELGDSALYFCASSFHPAGAYSYEQYFGPGTRLTVT.

The chain employs TRBV14 and TRBJ2-5; D gene ambiguous. This CDR3 contains 14 residues. Trimming shortened V by 5 bases and J by 3 bases, and 13 bases separated the two germline ends. Germline loops: CDR1 SGHDN, CDR2 FVKESK. Here the CDR3 DNA reads TGTGCCAGCAGCAGCACATCACGCGAAGAGACCCAGTACTTC. As protein: CASSSTSREETQYF. Filled out from reference TRBV14 and TRBJ2-5, the complete variable domain reads EAGVTQFPSHSVIEKGQTVTLRCDPISGHDNLYWYRRVMGKEIKFLLHFVKESKQDESGMPNNRFLAERTGGTYSTLKVQPAELEDSGVYFCASSSTSREETQYFGPGTRLLVL.

This clone appeared a few times. The V and J genes are TRBV7-8 and TRBJ1-2, with 9 bases that match TRBD1. The CDR3 is 14 residues long. After removal of 5 bases from V and 5 bases from J, the junction contained 6 bases not matched to a gene. Germline CDR1 and CDR2: SGHVS and FQNEAQ. CDR3 DNA: TGTGCCAGCAGCCCCCGGGACAGGGTGTATGGCTACACCTTC. Residues: CASSPRDRVYGYTF.

This chain connects TRBV7-6 to TRBJ2-5, with 12 bases aligning to TRBD2. Unmatched junction bases numbered 9, after V lost 4 bases and J lost 3 bases. CDR1 and CDR2 from the germline V gene are SGHVS and FNYEAQ. The CDR3 loop spans 17 amino acids. CDR3 DNA sequence: TGTGCCAGCAGCTACCTAGCGGGAGGGCTTGCAGAAGAGACCCAGTACTTC. The encoded protein is CASSYLAGGLAEETQYF.

V usage is TRBV6-5 and J usage is TRBJ2-2; TRBD1 aligns across 12 bases. Germline values: CDR1 MNHEY, CDR2 SVGAGI. The CDR3 loop spans 15 amino acids. J lost 7 bases, V lost 5 bases, and 5 bases had no gene match. This chain's CDR3 is CASSNRDRGRGELFF. Here the CDR3 DNA reads TGTGCCAGCAGTAACCGGGACAGGGGGCGCGGGGAGCTGTTTTTT.

The chain employs TRBV27 and TRBJ2-3; 7 bases align to TRBD2. V shed 4 bases and J 4 bases; nucleotides not matched to a gene: 14. CDR3 length equals 17 residues. Per germline, CDR1 MNHEY and CDR2 SMNVEV (reference sequence). The CDR3 loop is CASSSTLGAGRADTQYF. The DNA of the CDR3 is TGTGCCAGCAGTTCCACATTAGGGGCAGGGAGGGCAGATACGCAGTATTTT.

The rearrangement links TRBV5-4 to TRBJ1-5; possibly TRBD1 for D (5 bases). CDR3 size: 14 residues. Germline CDR1 SGHNT, CDR2 YYREEE (reference sequence). Deletions cut 2 bases from V and 2 bases from J, with 8 bases between. The CDR3 reads CASSFQGRNQPQHF. CDR3 in DNA: TGTGCCAGCAGCTTCCAGGGCCGCAATCAGCCCCAGCATTTT.

This clone was found a few times. The CDR3 loop is CASSLAGTGGQETQYF. In DNA form, the CDR3 reads TGTGCCAGCAGCTTAGCCGGGACAGGGGGACAAGAGACCCAGTACTTC. The V and J genes are TRBV4-2 and TRBJ2-5; 11 nucleotides match TRBD1. V trimming: 5 bases; J trimming: 2 bases; junction bases outside the gene matches: 7. The CDR3 consists of 16 residues. Per the germline V gene, CDR1 is LGHNA and CDR2 is YNFKEQ.

The rearrangement links TRBV28 to TRBJ1-4; D possibly corresponds to TRBD1 (5 bases). Trimming took off 2 bases at V and 5 bases at J, with 9 bases between the two ends. Germline V lookup: CDR1 MDHEN, CDR2 SYDVKM. CDR3 length: 14 amino acids. The CDR3 nucleotides read TGTGCCAGCAGTTTACAGGGTAGGAATGAAAAACTGTTTTTT. It specifies CASSLQGRNEKLFF.

This clone was found once. V usage is TRBV9 and J usage is TRBJ2-7; 7 bases align to TRBD2. This CDR3 is 14 amino acids long. In germline, CDR1 is SGDLS, CDR2 YYNGEE. V gave up 1 base and J gave up 6 bases; unmatched junction bases: 7. The CDR3 loop reads CASSVTGGNGEQYF. CDR3 coding DNA: TGTGCCAGCAGCGTAACGGGAGGAAATGGCGAGCAGTACTTC.

This clone was seen more than once but under ten times. The chain couples TRBV7-9 to TRBJ1-5; TRBD1 is a possible D gene (6 bases). Germline lookup yields CDR1 SEHNR and CDR2 FQNEAQ (reference sequence). The CDR3 runs 13 residues. V lost 4 bases and J lost 7, with 11 bases in between. The CDR3 sequence: CASSSDRTQPQHF. The CDR3 nucleotides are TGTGCCAGCAGCTCTGACAGGACACAGCCCCAGCATTTT.

The V gene is TRBV2, the J gene TRBJ2-7; a possible D gene is TRBD1 (6 bases). CDR3 size: 12 residues. Germline V gives CDR1 SNHLY, CDR2 FYNNEI. The V and J ends lost 7 bases and 2 bases respectively, with 9 bases between them. DNA for the CDR3: TGTGCCAGCAAGACAGGCACCTACGAGCAGTACTTC. Amino acids: CASKTGTYEQYF.

The CDR3, as DNA: TGTGCCAGCAGCGCGGGGGGAAATTCCCTCTATGGCTACACCTTC. It encodes CASSAGGNSLYGYTF. This sequence joins TRBV7-6 and TRBJ1-2, with D maybe TRBD1 (5 bases). CDR3 length: 15 amino acids. Germline assignment: CDR1 SGHVS and CDR2 FNYEAQ. Trimming took off 5 bases at V and 4 bases at J, with 17 bases between the two ends.

V usage is TRBV4-1 and J usage is TRBJ2-3; tentative D call: TRBD2 (5 bases). The CDR3 loop spans 19 amino acids. Between the trimmed V and J ends, which lost 2 bases and 4 bases, there was a span of 25 bases. Germline CDR1 is MGHRA and CDR2 is YSYEKL. The CDR3 spells CASSQPTEGGKRSADTQYF. CDR3 nucleotides: TGCGCCAGCAGCCAACCTACAGAGGGCGGCAAAAGGAGCGCAGATACGCAGTATTTT.

DNA for the CDR3: TGCGCCAGCAGCCCGAGCACAGATACGCAGTATTTT. Its protein product is CASSPSTDTQYF. The chain is built from TRBV5-1 and TRBJ2-3, with D uncertain. CDR3 size: 12 residues. Per germline, CDR1 SGHRS and CDR2 YFSETQ. V gave up 4 bases and J gave up 0 bases, with 3 bases separating them.

This clone was observed once. V usage is TRBV7-9 and J usage is TRBJ2-7; no clear D. There are 12 residues in the CDR3. The V end lost 5 bases, the J end lost 3 bases, and 8 bases lay between the germline ends. Germline lookup yields CDR1 SEHNR and CDR2 FQNEAQ (reference sequence). Written as DNA, the CDR3 is TGTGCCAGCAGCCCCGACCACTACGAGCAGTACTTC. It encodes CASSPDHYEQYF.

The table lists this clone with a few counts. The chain combines TRBV19 with TRBJ2-1, with TRBD2 identical over 13 bases. V dropped 5 bases and J dropped 9; count of bases not matched to a gene: 10. Germline-derived CDR1 and CDR2 are LNHDA and SQIVND (reference sequence). The CDR3 runs 16 residues. CDR3 DNA sequence: TGTGCCAGTAGTGTTCCGGGACTAGCGGGATTTGCTGAGCAGTTCTTC. Residues: CASSVPGLAGFAEQFF. The whole variable domain, remainder taken from reference TRBV19 and TRBJ2-1, is DGGITQSPKYLFRKEGQNVTLSCEQNLNHDAMYWYRQDPGQGLRLIYYSQIVNDFQKGDIAEGYSVSREKKESFPLTVTSAQKNPTAFYLCASSVPGLAGFAEQFFGPGTRLTVL.

V usage is TRBV7-8 and J usage is TRBJ2-5; 8 bases agree with TRBD1. The CDR3 extends over 14 amino acids. In germline, CDR1 is SGHVS, CDR2 FQNEAQ. V dropped 4 bases and J dropped 5; count of bases not matched to a gene: 6. The CDR3 sequence is CASSSQGAGETQYF. CDR3 coding DNA: TGTGCCAGCAGCTCCCAGGGGGCAGGGGAGACCCAGTACTTC.

This chain connects TRBV7-2 to TRBJ2-3; TRBD1 or TRBD2 may be the D gene (6 bases each). The ends were cut back, 6 bases at V and 0 bases at J, with 13 bases in the middle. The CDR3 is made up of 15 amino acids. The V gene's germline CDR1 is SGHTA and CDR2 FQGNSA. CDR3 DNA sequence: TGTGCCAGCAGATTACAGGGACTTAGCACAGATACGCAGTATTTT. Residues: CASRLQGLSTDTQYF.